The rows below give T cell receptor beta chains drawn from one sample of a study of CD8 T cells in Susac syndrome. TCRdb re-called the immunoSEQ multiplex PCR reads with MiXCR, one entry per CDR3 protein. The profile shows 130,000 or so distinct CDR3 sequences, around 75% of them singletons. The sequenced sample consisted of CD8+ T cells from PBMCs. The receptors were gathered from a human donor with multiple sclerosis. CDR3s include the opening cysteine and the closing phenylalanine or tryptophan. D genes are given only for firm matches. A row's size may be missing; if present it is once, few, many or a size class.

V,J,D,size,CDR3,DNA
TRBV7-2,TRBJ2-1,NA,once,CASSSISSSYNEQFF,TGTGCCAGCAGCTCTATAAGTAGCTCCTACAATGAGCAGTTCTTC
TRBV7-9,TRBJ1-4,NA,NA,CASSSPGTEKLFF,TGTGCCAGCAGCTCCCCCGGGACGGAAAAACTGTTTTTT
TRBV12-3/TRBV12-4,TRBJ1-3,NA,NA,CASSSPLTETGNTIYF,TGTGCCAGCAGTTCACCCCTGACAGAGACTGGAAACACCATATATTTT
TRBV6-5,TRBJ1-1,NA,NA,CASSYSEGDTEAFF,TGTGCCAGCAGTTACTCCGAGGGGGACACTGAAGCTTTCTTT
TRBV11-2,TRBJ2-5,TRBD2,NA,CASSLLAYGGASGETQYF,TGTGCCAGCAGCTTACTCGCGTACGGGGGGGCTTCGGGAGAGACCCAGTACTTC
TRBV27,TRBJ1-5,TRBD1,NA,CASSWGQGFNQPQHF,TGTGCCAGCAGCTGGGGACAGGGGTTCAATCAGCCCCAGCATTTT
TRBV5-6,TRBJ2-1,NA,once,CASSFTVRGAPGDEQFF,TGTGCCAGCAGCTTTACGGTAAGAGGCGCCCCGGGGGATGAGCAGTTCTTC
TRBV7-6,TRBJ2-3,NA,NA,CASSLGPTDTQYF,TGTGCCAGCAGCTTGGGTCCAACAGATACGCAGTATTTT
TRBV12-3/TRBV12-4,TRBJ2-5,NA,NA,CASSSRGWQETQYF,TGTGCCAGCAGTTCCCGGGGGTGGCAAGAGACCCAGTACTTC
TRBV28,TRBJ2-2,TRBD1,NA,CASRSTDRVLTGTGELFF,TGTGCCAGCAGGTCCACAGACAGGGTGCTCACCGGGACCGGGGAGCTGTTTTTT
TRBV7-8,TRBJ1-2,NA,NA,CASSLVGVSYGYTF,TGTGCCAGCAGCTTAGTGGGGGTGAGCTATGGCTACACCTTC
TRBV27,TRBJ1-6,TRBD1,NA,CASSSTGGAFYNSPLHF,TGTGCCAGCAGTTCAACAGGGGGCGCCTTCTATAATTCACCCCTCCACTTT